This TCR beta chain was observed in a study of cytomegalovirus exposure and HLA in healthy donors. Primers for the PCR totalled 60 Vbeta and 13 Jbeta. Assay: immunoSEQ multiplex PCR; the TCRdb copy retains only in-frame clones and omits some. Of some 200,000 clones listed, roughly 60% are singletons. The count of this clone is one. Its antigen is undetermined. There were likely unrecorded immune exposures, though donors were nominally healthy when sampled. General study points: Productive status was seen about 87% or about 30% of the time for most TCR beta V segments in an earlier analysis. What TCR beta sequences reportedly achieved was accurate prediction of HLA-A and HLA-B alleles in most subjects. Analyzed later, most CMV-associated TCR beta chains appeared HLA-restricted.

The J segment lost 3 bases and the V segment lost 4 bases, leaving 5 bases of the junction unmatched. The CDR3 covers 15 residues. The germline V gene has CDR1 SGHRS and CDR2 YFSETQ. The chain employs TRBV5-1 and TRBJ2-1, with TRBD2 identical over 9 bases. The TCR originated in a middle-aged man in good health and CMV-seronegative. The sequencing sample was made of PBMCs. The CDR3 reads CASSSSGGNYNEQFF. The CDR3 DNA reads as TGCGCCAGCAGCAGCAGCGGGGGGAACTACAATGAGCAGTTCTTC.